This T cell receptor (beta chain) was identified during a study of human T cells and chemical hapten exposure. As for the study in general: Patients additionally received therapeutic doses of diphenylcyclopropenone on the scalp once a week, and this continued throughout the approximately 25-week study.

The time point here: patch test 2, 6 weeks after DPC sensitization. Treatment noted: therapeutic diphenylcyclopropenone sensitization with weekly scalp DPC. TCRdb re-analysed the RACE reads in MiXCR, keeping a single row per CDR3 protein. The profile shows some 42,000 distinct CDR3 sequences, 8% to 9% of them singletons. This clonotype was observed many times. CDR3 length: 15 amino acids. CDR1 is SNHLY, CDR2 FYNNEI, per germline. J lost 0 bases, V lost 5 bases, and 3 bases had no gene match. The sample was whole blood, taken in connection with sensitization to the hapten diphenylcyclopropenone (DPC). The V call is TRBV2, the J call TRBJ1-4; 7 bases match TRBD1. This receptor was obtained from a middle-aged woman with alopecia areata. Some clones in this sample may be carry-over from other donors' samples. CDR3 bases: TGTGCCAGCAGTCCGACAGGGTCAACTAATGAAAAACTGTTTTTT. As protein: CASSPTGSTNEKLFF.